This TCR beta chain comes out of a study of vaccination and CD4 T cells after COVID-19. Sample share makes this clonotype medium-sized. The antigen is unknown. Treatment of the sample: roughly ten-day PBMC culture with coronavirus spike peptide pools or control peptides (ViraFEST assay). CD4+ T cells that had been cultured provided DNA sequenced with the Oncomine TCR Beta short-read assay. In TCRdb, the PCR reads were re-called with MiXCR into one record per CDR3 protein. The table includes thousands of distinct CDR3 sequences, 21% detected once. CDR1 is DFQATT, CDR2 SNEGSKA, per germline (reference sequence). V shed 6 bases, J shed 2 bases, and the junction held 6 bases outside the gene matches. This CDR3 spans 14 amino acids.

Sequenced material: CD4+ T cells from blood, cultured in vitro, taken after SARS-CoV-2 vaccination. The chain carries TRBV20-1 and TRBJ2-3, with 9 bases fitting TRBD2. This receptor was taken from a human donor who had recovered from COVID-19. In nucleotides, the CDR3 is TGCAGTGCACCGACTAGCGGACTCACAGATACGCAGTATTTT. Translating it yields CSAPTSGLTDTQYF.